This T cell receptor (beta chain) was identified during a study of OX40 agonist ivuxolimab in advanced cancers. Overall study: At just under 85% male, the cohort had a mean age of around 56 years, ranging from about 20 to 79. Partial responses were seen in three patients, one with hepatocellular carcinoma and two with cutaneous melanoma.

The protocol was immunoSEQ multiplex PCR, while the TCRdb copy is restricted to in-frame clones and leaves out a portion. Of 75,000 to 100,000 clones in the sample, roughly four fifths were seen once. Looked up from germline, CDR1 is MNHNY and CDR2 is SVGAGI (reference sequence). The CDR3 contains 13 residues. Trimming pared 5 bases from V and 3 bases from J, leaving 10 bases between. This clone was seen only a few times. Its antigen is undetermined. Study results and caveats: Patients with a partial response at 0.1-3.0 mg/kg had among the lowest clonal expansion. Expanded clones belonging to CD8+ T cells outnumbered, on average, those of CD4+.

The chain links TRBV6-6 to TRBJ1-1; no reliable D call. The starting material was CD4+ or CD8+ T cells sorted from blood, obtained in a trial of the OX40 agonist ivuxolimab. The receptor comes from an adult with an advanced solid tumor such as melanoma, head and neck, liver or kidney cancer. CDR3 in DNA: TGTGCCAGCAGTCTAATGCGGGACACTGAAGCTTTCTTT. Amino acids: CASSLMRDTEAFF.